This T cell receptor beta chain came from a study of cytomegalovirus exposure and HLA in healthy donors. Study-wide results and limits: A prior analysis recorded that most TCR beta V segments were productive about 87% or about 30% of the time. In all likelihood, a cluster of highly shared sequence variants was a sequencing artifact. DRB1 showed the most TCR associations and HLA-C the fewest in a later analysis, as rates varied by HLA locus.

About this clone: The target antigen is unknown.

The PCR employed 60 Vbeta primers together with 13 Jbeta primers. The repertoire was sequenced with immunoSEQ multiplex PCR; TCRdb's copy has only in-frame clones and lacks some. The sample gives approximately 150,000 clones, 70% of which show up once; 4% to 5% is in the top ten. This TCR came from a man between 18 and 29 years old in good health and CMV-seropositive. Source material: PBMCs.

CDR3 nucleotide sequence: TGCGCCAGCAGCTTGTTGGGGGGGATGCCAGATACGCAGTATTTT. It yields the protein CASSLLGGMPDTQYF. The chain couples TRBV5-1 to TRBJ2-3; TRBD2 aligns across 7 bases. The CDR3 consists of 15 residues. The germline V gene encodes CDR1 SGHRS and CDR2 YFSETQ. V shed 1 base and J 4 bases; nucleotides not matched to a gene: 6.